A single T cell receptor (beta chain) is shown here with its context. No antigen is known for it. The data were obtained in a study of T cell responses to AZD1222 COVID-19 vaccine. Findings and caveats of the study: A mostly white British donor set with more females was recruited, and clonal diversity was possibly underestimated. Only 5 or 6 individuals given AZD1222 were seropositive at baseline. Spike-specific TCR repertoires showed rising breadth and depth after two AZD1222 doses.

This CDR3 comprises 17 residues. Germline CDR1 MNHEY, CDR2 SMNVEV (reference sequence). Trimming pared 5 bases from V and 1 base from J, leaving 17 bases between. TCRdb's table, derived via immunoSEQ multiplex PCR, lists solely in-frame clones and lacks some. The sample carries 130,000 or so clones, 94% recorded once. This TCR derives from an adult in good health. This material consisted of peripheral blood, taken on day 0 of AZD1222 vaccination. The V call is TRBV27, the J call TRBJ2-2, with D perhaps TRBD2 (6 bases). The CDR3, as DNA: TGTGCCAGCAGTCCCTCGGCTGGCGGGAAGAACACCGGGGAGCTGTTTTTT. Translating gives CASSPSAGGKNTGELFF.